The source of this TCR beta chain is a study of T cells in tuberculosis. Study-level information: T cells were selected with CD1B tetramers loaded with glucose monomycolate.

Each clinical donor contributed on average approximately 99,000 T cells from unsorted cryopreserved PBMC. The protocol was immunoSEQ multiplex PCR, while the TCRdb copy is restricted to in-frame clones and leaves out a portion. The table records tens of thousands of clones, approximately 95% of them present only once. On this clone: The antigen remains unidentified.

Per germline, CDR1 MNHEY and CDR2 SVGAGI. The J segment lost 3 bases and the V segment lost 2 bases, leaving 3 bases of the junction unmatched. The CDR3 sequence is 15 residues long. Study findings and constraints: Shorter CDR3-alpha in active tuberculosis partly drove smaller distances.

The sequencing sample was made of PBMCs. This TCR was recovered from a donor under 30 with latent tuberculosis or without tuberculosis infection. This rearrangement joins TRBV6-5 to TRBJ1-3, with 8 bases lining up with TRBD1. DNA for the CDR3: TGTGCCAGCAGTTACGACAGGGGTGGTGGAAACACCATATATTTT. It yields the protein CASSYDRGGGNTIYF.